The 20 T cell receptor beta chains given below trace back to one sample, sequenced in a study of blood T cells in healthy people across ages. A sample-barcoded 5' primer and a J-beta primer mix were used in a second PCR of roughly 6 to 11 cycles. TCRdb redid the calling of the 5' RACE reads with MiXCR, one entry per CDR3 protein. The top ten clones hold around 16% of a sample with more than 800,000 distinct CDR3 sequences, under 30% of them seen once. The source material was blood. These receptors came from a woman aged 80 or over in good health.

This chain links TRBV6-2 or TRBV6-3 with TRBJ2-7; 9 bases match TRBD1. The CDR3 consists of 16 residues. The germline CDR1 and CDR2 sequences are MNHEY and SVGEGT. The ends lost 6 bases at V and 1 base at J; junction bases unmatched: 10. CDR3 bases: TGTGCCAGCAGACCCCTTTTGGGACAGGGTTCCTACGAGCAGTACTTC. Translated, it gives CASRPLLGQGSYEQYF.

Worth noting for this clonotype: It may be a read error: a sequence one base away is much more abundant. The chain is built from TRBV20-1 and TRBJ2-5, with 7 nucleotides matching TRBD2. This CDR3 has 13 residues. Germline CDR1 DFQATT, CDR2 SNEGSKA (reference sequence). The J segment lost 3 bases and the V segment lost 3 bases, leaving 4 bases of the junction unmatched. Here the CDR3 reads CSASLGGEETQYF. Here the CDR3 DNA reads TGCAGTGCTAGCCTGGGGGGGGAAGAGACCCAGTACTTC.

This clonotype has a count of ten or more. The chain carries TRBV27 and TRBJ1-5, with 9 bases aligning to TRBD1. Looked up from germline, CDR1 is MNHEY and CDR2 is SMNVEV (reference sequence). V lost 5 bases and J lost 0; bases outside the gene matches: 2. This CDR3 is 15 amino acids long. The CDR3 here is CASSRDRASNQPQHF. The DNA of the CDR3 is TGTGCCAGCAGTCGGGACAGGGCTAGCAATCAGCCCCAGCATTTT.

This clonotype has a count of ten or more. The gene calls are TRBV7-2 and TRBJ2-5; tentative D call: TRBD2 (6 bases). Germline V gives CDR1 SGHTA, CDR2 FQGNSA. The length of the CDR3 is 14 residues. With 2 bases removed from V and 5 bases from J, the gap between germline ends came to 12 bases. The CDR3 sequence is CASSLRGGGETQYF. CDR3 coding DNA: TGTGCCAGCAGCTTACGGGGAGGAGGTGAGACCCAGTACTTC. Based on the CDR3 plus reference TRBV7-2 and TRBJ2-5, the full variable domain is GAGVSQSPSNKVTEKGKDVELRCDPISGHTALYWYRQSLGQGLEFLIYFQGNSAPDKSGLPSDRFSAERTGGSVSTLTIQRTQQEDSAVYLCASSLRGGGETQYFGPGTRLLVL.

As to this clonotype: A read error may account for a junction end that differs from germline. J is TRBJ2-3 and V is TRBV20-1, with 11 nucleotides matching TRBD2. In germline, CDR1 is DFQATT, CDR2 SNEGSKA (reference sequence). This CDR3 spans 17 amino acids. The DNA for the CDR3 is TGCGGTGCTAGTTCTAGCGGGGGGACCCCCAGCACAGATACGAAGTATTTT. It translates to CGASSSGGTPSTDTKYF.

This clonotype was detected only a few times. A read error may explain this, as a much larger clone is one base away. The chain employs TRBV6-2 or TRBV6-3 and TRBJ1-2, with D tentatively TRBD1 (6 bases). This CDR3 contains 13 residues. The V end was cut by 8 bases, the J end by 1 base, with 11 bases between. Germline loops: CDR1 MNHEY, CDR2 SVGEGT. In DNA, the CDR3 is TGTGCCAGCTGGACAGTGGATAACTATGGCTACACCTTC. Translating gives CASWTVDNYGYTF.

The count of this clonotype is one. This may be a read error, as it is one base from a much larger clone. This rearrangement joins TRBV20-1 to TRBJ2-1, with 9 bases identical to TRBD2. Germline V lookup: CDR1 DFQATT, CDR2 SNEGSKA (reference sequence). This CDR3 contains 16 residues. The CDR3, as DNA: TGCAGACGCGGGGGGGGCTTGAGCACCTCCTACAGTGAGCAGTTCTTC. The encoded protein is CRRGGGLSTSYSEQFF.

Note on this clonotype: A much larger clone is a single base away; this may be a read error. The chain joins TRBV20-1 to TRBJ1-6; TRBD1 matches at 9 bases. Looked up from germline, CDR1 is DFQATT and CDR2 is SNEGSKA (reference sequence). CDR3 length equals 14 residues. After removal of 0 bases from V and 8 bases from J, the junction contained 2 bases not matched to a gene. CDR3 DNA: TGCAGTGCTAGAGAGGGACAGGGATATTCACCCCTCCACTTT. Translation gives CSAREGQGYSPLHF.

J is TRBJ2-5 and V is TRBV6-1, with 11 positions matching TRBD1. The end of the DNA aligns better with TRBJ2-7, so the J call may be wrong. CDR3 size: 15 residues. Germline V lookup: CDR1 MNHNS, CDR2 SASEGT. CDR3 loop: CANRNQGQGANEQYF. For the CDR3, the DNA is TGTGCCAACAGAAATCAAGGACAGGGGGCGAACGAGCAGTACTTC.

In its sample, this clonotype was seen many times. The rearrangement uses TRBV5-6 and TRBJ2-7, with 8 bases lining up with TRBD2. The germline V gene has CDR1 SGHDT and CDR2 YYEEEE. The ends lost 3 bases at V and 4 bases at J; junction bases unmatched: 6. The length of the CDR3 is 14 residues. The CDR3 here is CASSSGGASYEQYF. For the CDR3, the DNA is TGTGCCAGCAGCTCCGGGGGGGCCTCTTACGAGCAGTACTTC.

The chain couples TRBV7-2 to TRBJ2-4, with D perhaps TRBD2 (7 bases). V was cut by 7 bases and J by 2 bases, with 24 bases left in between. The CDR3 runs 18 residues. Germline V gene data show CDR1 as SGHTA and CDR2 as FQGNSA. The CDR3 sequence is CASTQPRGEGGSKNIQYF. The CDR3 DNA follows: TGTGCCAGCACCCAGCCCCGGGGGGAGGGGGGGTCCAAAAACATTCAGTACTTC.

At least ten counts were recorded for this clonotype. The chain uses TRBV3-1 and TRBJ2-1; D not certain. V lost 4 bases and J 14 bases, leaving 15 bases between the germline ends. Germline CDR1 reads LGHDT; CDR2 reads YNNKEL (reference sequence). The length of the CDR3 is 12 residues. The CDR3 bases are TGTGCCAGCAGCCCTCCCTTGGGCTTGGAGTTCTTC. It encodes CASSPPLGLEFF.

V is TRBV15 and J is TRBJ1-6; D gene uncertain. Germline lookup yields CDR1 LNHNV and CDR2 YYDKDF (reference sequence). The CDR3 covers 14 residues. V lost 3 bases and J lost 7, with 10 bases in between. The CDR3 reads CATSRDPTNSPLHF. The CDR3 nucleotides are TGTGCCACCAGCAGGGACCCTACCAATTCACCCCTCCACTTT.

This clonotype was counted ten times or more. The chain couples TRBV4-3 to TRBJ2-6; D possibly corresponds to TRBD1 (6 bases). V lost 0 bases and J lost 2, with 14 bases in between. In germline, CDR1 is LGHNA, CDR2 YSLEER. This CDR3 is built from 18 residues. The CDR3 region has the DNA TGCGCCAGCAGCCAAGATTTATCCGCAGGGGCTGGGGCCAACGTCCTGACTTTC. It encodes CASSQDLSAGAGANVLTF.

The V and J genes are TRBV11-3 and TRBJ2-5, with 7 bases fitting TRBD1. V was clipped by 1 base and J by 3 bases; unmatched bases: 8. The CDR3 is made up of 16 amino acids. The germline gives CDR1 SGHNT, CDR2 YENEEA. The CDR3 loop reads CASSLVGKGQKETQYF. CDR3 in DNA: TGTGCCAGCAGCTTAGTTGGTAAGGGACAGAAAGAGACCCAGTACTTC.

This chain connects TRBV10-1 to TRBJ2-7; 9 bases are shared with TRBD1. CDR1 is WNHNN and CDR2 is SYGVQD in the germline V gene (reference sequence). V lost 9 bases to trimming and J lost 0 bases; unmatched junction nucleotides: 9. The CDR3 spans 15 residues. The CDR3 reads CARDIGTGSSYEQYF. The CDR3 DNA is TGCGCCAGGGATATTGGGACAGGGAGCTCCTACGAGCAGTACTTC.

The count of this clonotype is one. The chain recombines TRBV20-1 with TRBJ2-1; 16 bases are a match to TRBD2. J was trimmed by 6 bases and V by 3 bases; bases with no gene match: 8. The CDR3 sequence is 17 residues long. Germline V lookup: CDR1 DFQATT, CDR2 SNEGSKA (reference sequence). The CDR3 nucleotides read TGCAGTGCTAGTCGGGGGACTAGCGGGAGGGCAGGCAATGAGCAGTTCTTC. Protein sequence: CSASRGTSGRAGNEQFF.

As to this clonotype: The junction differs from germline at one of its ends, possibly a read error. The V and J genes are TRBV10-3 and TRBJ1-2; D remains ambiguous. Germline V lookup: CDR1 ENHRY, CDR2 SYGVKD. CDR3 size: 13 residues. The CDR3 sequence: CASSERQDYGYTF. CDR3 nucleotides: TGTGCCAGCAGTGAAAGGCAAGACTATGGCTACACCTTC.

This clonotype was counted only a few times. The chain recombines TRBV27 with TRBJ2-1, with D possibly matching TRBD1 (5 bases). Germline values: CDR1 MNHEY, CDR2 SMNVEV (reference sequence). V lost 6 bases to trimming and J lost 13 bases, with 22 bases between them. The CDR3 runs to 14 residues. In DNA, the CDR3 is TGTGCCAGCAGCTCCTCCAGGGTAGGAGAGACCCAGTTCTTC. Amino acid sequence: CASSSSRVGETQFF.

CDR3 loop: CASSLGPQSSYEQYF. The CDR3 DNA reads TGCGCCAGCAGCTTGGGACCGCAGAGCTCCTACGAGCAGTACTTC. The J gene is TRBJ2-7, the V gene TRBV5-1; no clear D gene. This CDR3 comprises 15 residues. Germline CDR1 SGHRS, CDR2 YFSETQ. The germline V and J ends were trimmed by 0 bases and 0 bases, with 10 bases remaining between them. Combining the CDR3 with reference TRBV5-1 and TRBJ2-7 gives the whole variable domain KAGVTQTPRYLIKTRGQQVTLSCSPISGHRSVSWYQQTPGQGLQFLFEYFSETQRNKGNFPGRFSGRQFSNSRSEMNVSTLELGDSALYLCASSLGPQSSYEQYFGPGTRLTVT.